This TCR beta chain was found in a study of T cells in Graves' hyperthyroidism and ophthalmopathy. V gave up 3 bases and J gave up 7 bases; unmatched junction bases: 2. This CDR3 region has 13 residues. Germline-derived CDR1 and CDR2 are ENHRY and SYGVKD. Amplified TCR beta CDR3 regions came from RNA transcripts. The HTBI primer set drove a first-round RT-PCR of the TCR CDR3. Each CDR3 protein is one row after TCRdb ran MiXCR on the multiplex PCR reads. The sample lists roughly 49,000 distinct CDR3 sequences, about 54% occurring once. Patients aged 18 to 65 had newly diagnosed hyperthyroidism lasting under 2 months. Pregnant or lactating patients were excluded, as were those with uncontrolled infection or other autoimmune disease.

The gene calls are TRBV10-3 and TRBJ1-4, with 7 bases matching TRBD1. Sequencing was performed on peripheral blood or thyroid tissue (not recorded which). This receptor was taken from a man younger than 35 with Graves' hyperthyroidism. The CDR3 DNA is TGTGCCATCAGTGACCGGACAGGTGAAAAACTGTTTTTT. Translated, it gives CAISDRTGEKLFF.